This T cell receptor beta chain was captured in a study of shared clonotypes between healthy human individuals. Germline lookup yields CDR1 MDHEN and CDR2 SYDVKM. Trimming cost V 2 bases and J 4 bases, with 9 bases left between them. CDR3 size: 15 residues. The study's findings and limits: In having few donors, the study represented limited genetic and exposure-history diversity.

Profiled with immunoSEQ multiplex PCR; TCRdb holds only in-frame clones, not every one. The sample yields around 690,000 clones, 90% seen once. As concerns this clone: Antigen: not known.

The sample comprised memory CD8+ T cells from PBMCs. Subset specified: CD45RO+ cells pooled with CCR7-negative TemRA cells. The TCR originated in a man younger than 35 in good health. Some clones in this sample may be carry-over from other donors' samples. The chain has TRBV28 and TRBJ2-6; D unclear. The CDR3 loop is CASSLEGQGANVLTF. CDR3 nucleotide sequence: TGTGCCAGCAGTTTAGAAGGGCAGGGGGCCAACGTCCTGACTTTC.